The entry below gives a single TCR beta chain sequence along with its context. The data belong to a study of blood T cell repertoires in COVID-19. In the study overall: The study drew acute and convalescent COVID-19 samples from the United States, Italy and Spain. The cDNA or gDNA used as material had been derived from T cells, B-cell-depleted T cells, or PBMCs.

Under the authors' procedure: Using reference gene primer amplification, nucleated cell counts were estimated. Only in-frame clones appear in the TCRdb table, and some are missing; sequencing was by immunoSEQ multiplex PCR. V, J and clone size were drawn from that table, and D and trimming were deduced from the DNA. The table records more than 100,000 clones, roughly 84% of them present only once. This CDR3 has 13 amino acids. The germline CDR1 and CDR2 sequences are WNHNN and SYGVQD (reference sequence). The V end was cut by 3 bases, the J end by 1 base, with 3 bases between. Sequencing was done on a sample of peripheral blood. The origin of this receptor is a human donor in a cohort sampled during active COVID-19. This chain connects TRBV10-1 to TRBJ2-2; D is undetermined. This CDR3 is CASSDGNTGELFF. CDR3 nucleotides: TGCGCCAGCAGTGACGGGAACACCGGGGAGCTGTTTTTT.